Below, 10 T cell receptor beta chains from the same sample are listed, as sequenced in a study of cytomegalovirus exposure and HLA in healthy donors. The primer mix had 60 Vbeta and 13 Jbeta primers. Assay: immunoSEQ multiplex PCR; the TCRdb copy retains only in-frame clones and omits some. The sample has about 160,000 clones, over 80% seen once. The sample comprised PBMCs. These receptors were obtained from a girl aged 10 to 17 in good health and CMV-seropositive.

This sequence joins TRBV5-4 and TRBJ1-3; tentatively, D is TRBD1 (6 bases). V shed 4 bases and J shed 0 bases, with 14 bases lying between them. This CDR3 is 16 amino acids long. CDR1 SGHNT and CDR2 YYREEE come from the germline V gene (reference sequence). The CDR3 region is CASSSRQDSSGNTIYF. The CDR3, as DNA: TGTGCCAGCAGCAGTCGACAGGACTCCTCTGGAAACACCATATATTTT.

The chain recombines TRBV9 with TRBJ2-1, with TRBD1 matching 7 bases. The germline V gene has CDR1 SGDLS and CDR2 YYNGEE. Trimming took 2 bases from V and 4 from J; bases not matched to a gene: 6. CDR3 length equals 15 residues. In DNA, the CDR3 is TGTGCCAGCAGCGTCGGGACAGTTACTTACAATGAGCAGTTCTTC. Translated, it gives CASSVGTVTYNEQFF.

The genes are TRBV7-9 and TRBJ1-1; D is possibly TRBD1 (5 bases). With 5 bases removed from V and 3 bases from J, the gap between germline ends came to 13 bases. This CDR3 has 14 residues. The V gene's germline CDR1 is SEHNR and CDR2 FQNEAQ (reference sequence). CDR3 in DNA: TGTGCCAGCAGCCTCTCAGGAGGGGACACTGAAGCTTTCTTT. It translates to CASSLSGGDTEAFF.

The V gene is TRBV7-9, the J gene TRBJ2-7, with 10 bases identical to TRBD2. Looked up from germline, CDR1 is SEHNR and CDR2 is FQNEAQ (reference sequence). Trimming took 5 bases from V and 3 from J; bases not matched to a gene: 7. CDR3 length: 15 amino acids. In nucleotides, the CDR3 is TGTGCCAGCAGCACAGTCGGACTAGCGGACTACGAGCAGTACTTC. Translating it yields CASSTVGLADYEQYF.

V and J are TRBV7-9 and TRBJ1-2; 9 nucleotides line up with TRBD1. V dropped 5 bases and J dropped 5; count of bases not matched to a gene: 9. Germline-derived CDR1 and CDR2 are SEHNR and FQNEAQ (reference sequence). The CDR3 runs to 15 residues. This chain's CDR3 is CASSLWTGDLYGYTF. For the CDR3, the DNA is TGTGCCAGCAGCCTATGGACAGGGGATCTTTATGGCTACACCTTC.

The chain employs TRBV15 and TRBJ2-7, with 12 positions matching TRBD2. Germline CDR1 and CDR2: LNHNV and YYDKDF (reference sequence). Losses at the gene ends were 0 bases for V and 6 bases for J; bases not matched to a gene: 6. The length of the CDR3 is 16 residues. In nucleotides, the CDR3 is TGTGCCACCAGCAGAGAAGGCGGACTAGCGGGATTCGAGCAGTACTTC. Translated, it gives CATSREGGLAGFEQYF.

The rearrangement uses TRBV19 and TRBJ1-2; no firm D call. Trimming shortened V by 1 base and J by 4 bases, and 13 bases separated the two germline ends. Germline V lookup: CDR1 LNHDA, CDR2 SQIVND (reference sequence). This CDR3 has 15 amino acids. CDR3 sequence: CASSIGAGTFYGYTF. CDR3 DNA sequence: TGTGCCAGTAGTATAGGAGCAGGCACCTTCTATGGCTACACCTTC.

This chain connects TRBV5-4 to TRBJ1-5; 8 positions agree with TRBD1. Germline V CDR1 and CDR2: SGHNT, YYREEE (reference sequence). The CDR3 covers 13 residues. V shed 3 bases and J 6 bases; nucleotides not matched to a gene: 2. The DNA of the CDR3 is TGTGCCAGCAGCTCGGACAGGGTTCAGCCCCAGCATTTT. This gives the protein CASSSDRVQPQHF.

This sequence joins TRBV5-4 and TRBJ2-1, with D possibly TRBD2 on 6 matching bases. The CDR3 runs 17 residues. V dropped 4 bases and J dropped 5 bases, with 22 bases sitting between them. Germline V gene lookup returns CDR1 SGHNT and CDR2 YYREEE (reference sequence). CDR3 sequence (DNA): TGTGCCAGCAGCCCTGATCCGACCGGGACTTACAACAATGAGCAGTTCTTC. Its protein product is CASSPDPTGTYNNEQFF.

This clone has a single count. The chain links TRBV27 to TRBJ2-5; a possible D gene is TRBD1 (7 bases). Germline V gene lookup returns CDR1 MNHEY and CDR2 SMNVEV (reference sequence). V shed 8 bases and J shed 7 bases, with 23 bases lying between them. The CDR3 runs to 15 residues. The CDR3, as DNA: TGTGCCAGCGGCTCAAAGGGCGGGACAGTGGGGACCCAGTACTTC. It codes for CASGSKGGTVGTQYF.